These 10 T cell receptor beta chains share one sample of origin, sequenced in a study of blood T cell repertoires in COVID-19. Produced via immunoSEQ multiplex PCR; TCRdb's table is partial and in-frame only. The sample holds around 370,000 clones, roughly 86% seen once. The sequenced sample was peripheral blood. All receptors come from a woman in her sixties or seventies with COVID-19, enrolled during active disease.

This chain uses TRBV5-8 with TRBJ1-1; the match to TRBD1 covers 12 bases. Trimming cost V 4 bases and J 4 bases; bases outside gene matches: 11. Germline V gene data show CDR1 as SGHTS and CDR2 as YDEGEE. The CDR3 covers 17 residues. The CDR3, as DNA: TGTGCCAGCAGCGGGACAGGGGGCTCGTGGGTTGTCACTGAAGCTTTCTTT. Its protein product is CASSGTGGSWVVTEAFF.

This chain connects TRBV27 to TRBJ1-2; D gene ambiguous. CDR1 is MNHEY and CDR2 is SMNVEV in the germline V gene (reference sequence). This CDR3 is 15 amino acids long. Trimming cost V 2 bases and J 4 bases, with 14 bases left between them. The CDR3 DNA is TGTGCCAGCAGTTTAGTGGGGAATGCGGGCTATGGCTACACCTTC. Protein product: CASSLVGNAGYGYTF.

This clone was recorded once. This sequence joins TRBV28 and TRBJ2-5; TRBD1 aligns across 8 bases. Losses at the gene ends were 2 bases for V and 5 bases for J; bases not matched to a gene: 16. The CDR3 runs to 18 residues. CDR1 is MDHEN, CDR2 SYDVKM, per germline. CDR3: CASSLPTGQASVWETQYF. DNA for the CDR3: TGTGCCAGCAGTTTACCCACGGGACAGGCCTCCGTATGGGAGACCCAGTACTTC.

This sequence joins TRBV5-1 and TRBJ1-1; D call uncertain. The ends were cut back, 2 bases at V and 1 base at J, with 12 bases in the middle. This CDR3 spans 15 amino acids. The germline gives CDR1 SGHRS, CDR2 YFSETQ. The CDR3, as DNA: TGCGCCAGCAGCTTTAGCGGAATTTCGAACACTGAAGCTTTCTTT. Protein product: CASSFSGISNTEAFF.

The rearrangement links TRBV5-6 to TRBJ1-1, with D possibly being TRBD1 (6 bases). CDR1 is SGHDT and CDR2 is YYEEEE in the germline V gene. The CDR3 runs 14 residues. Trimming removed 0 bases at V and 7 bases at J, with 13 bases between. Written as DNA, the CDR3 is TGTGCCAGCAGCTTGGCCGGGGGGCAGGTTGAAGCTTTCTTT. Its translation is CASSLAGGQVEAFF. Supplemented by reference TRBV5-6 and TRBJ1-1, the full variable domain reads DAGVTQSPTHLIKTRGQQVTLRCSPKSGHDTVSWYQQALGQGPQFIFQYYEEEERQRGNFPDRFSGHQFPNYSSELNVNALLLGDSALYLCASSLAGGQVEAFFGQGTRLTVV.

In nucleotides, the CDR3 is TGTGCCAGCAGCCCTTACAATGAGCAGTTCTTC. It translates to CASSPYNEQFF. V gene TRBV28 combines with J gene TRBJ2-1; D gene ambiguous. V lost 6 bases and J 4 bases, leaving 4 bases between the germline ends. CDR1 and CDR2 (germline): MDHEN, SYDVKM. The length of the CDR3 is 11 residues. The full variable domain, completed using reference TRBV28 and TRBJ2-1, is DVKVTQSSRYLVKRTGEKVFLECVQDMDHENMFWYRQDPGLGLRLIYFSYDVKMKEKGDIPEGYSVSREKKERFSLILESASTNQTSMYLCASSPYNEQFFGPGTRLTVL.

In DNA, the CDR3 is TGTGCCAGCAGTTTCAGGACAGGGGACTCCTACGAGCAGTACTTC. Its protein is CASSFRTGDSYEQYF. The rearrangement joins TRBV5-8 to TRBJ2-7, with 9 bases identical to TRBD1. V shed 5 bases and J 0 bases; nucleotides not matched to a gene: 6. The germline gives CDR1 SGHTS, CDR2 YDEGEE. The CDR3 extends over 15 amino acids.

This rearrangement joins TRBV7-2 to TRBJ2-3; 7 bases agree with TRBD2. This CDR3 is built from 13 residues. V gave up 2 bases and J gave up 6 bases; unmatched junction bases: 2. Germline CDR1 and CDR2: SGHTA and FQGNSA. In DNA form, the CDR3 reads TGTGCCAGCAGCTTATTAGCGGGCGATACGCAGTATTTT. Residues: CASSLLAGDTQYF.

This clone showed up just a few times. The chain links TRBV19 to TRBJ1-1, with TRBD1 matching 7 bases. The V segment lost 5 bases and the J segment 9 bases; nucleotides outside the gene matches: 9. Germline values: CDR1 LNHDA, CDR2 SQIVND (reference sequence). This CDR3 region has 13 residues. The CDR3 DNA reads TGTGCCAGTAGTTTACAGGGGCCTTCAAAAGCTTTCTTT. Translation gives CASSLQGPSKAFF.

The CDR3 is CATSSTSWSLNEQFF. CDR3 bases: TGTGCCACCAGTTCGACTAGCTGGTCTCTGAATGAGCAGTTCTTC. The chain employs TRBV24-1 and TRBJ2-1, with 7 bases aligning to TRBD2. Looked up from germline, CDR1 is KGHDR and CDR2 is SFDVKD. This CDR3 has 15 amino acids. The J segment lost 7 bases and the V segment lost 6 bases, leaving 11 bases of the junction unmatched.